What follows are 12 T cell receptor beta chains derived from one specimen sequenced in a study of blood T cell repertoires in COVID-19 (dated by TCRdb to 2020 to 2022). Preparation of the library involved the immunoSEQ multiplex PCR assay. TCRdb provides this immuneACCESS table in a form limited to in-frame rearrangements. Some clones are lacking; in checked studies, under half of them reflect an unresolved V gene, and why the rest are absent is not known. The sample has over 60,000 clones on record, roughly 80% of them singletons. Around 13% of the sample is taken by the ten largest. What was sequenced was peripheral blood. These TCRs come from a woman older than 75 with acute or convalescent COVID-19.

The rearrangement uses TRBV14 and TRBJ2-3; the D is unclear. The CDR3 covers 11 residues. Per germline, CDR1 SGHDN and CDR2 FVKESK. V gave up 5 bases and J gave up 6 bases, with 6 bases separating them. This chain's CDR3 is CASSWRDTQYF. The CDR3 region has the DNA TGTGCCAGCAGCTGGCGGGATACGCAGTATTTT.

About this clone: The junction does not match germline at one end; this may be a read error. The chain has TRBV30 and TRBJ1-4; D possibly corresponds to TRBD1 (6 bases). Germline CDR1 is GTSNPN and CDR2 is SVGIG (reference sequence). This CDR3 is built from 15 residues. CDR3 sequence reads: CAWSVRGQSNEKLFF. In nucleotides, the CDR3 is TGTGCCTGGAGTGTACGTGGACAGTCTAATGAAAAACTGTTCTTT.

This clone was observed a handful of times. This chain links TRBV24-1 with TRBJ2-2; 9 bases align to TRBD1. J gave up 3 bases and V 6 bases, and 4 bases lay outside the gene matches. This CDR3 comprises 15 residues. Germline-derived CDR1 and CDR2 are KGHDR and SFDVKD. CDR3: CATSPDRGYTGELFF. Here the CDR3 DNA reads TGTGCCACCAGTCCGGACAGGGGATACACCGGGGAGCTGTTTTTT.

The chain combines TRBV27 with TRBJ1-4; D not certain. Germline V gene sequence: CDR1 MNHEY, CDR2 SMNVEV (reference sequence). V lost 1 base and J lost 1, with 7 bases in between. The CDR3 covers 15 residues. CDR3 in amino acids: CASSLWGGTNEKLFF. CDR3 coding DNA: TGTGCCAGCAGTTTATGGGGAGGAACTAATGAAAAACTGTTTTTT. Variable domain in full (rest from reference TRBV27 and TRBJ1-4): EAQVTQNPRYLITVTGKKLTVTCSQNMNHEYMSWYRQDPGLGLRQIYYSMNVEVTDKGDVPEGYKVSRKEKRNFPLILESPSPNQTSLYFCASSLWGGTNEKLFFGSGTQLSVL.

This sequence joins TRBV11-2 and TRBJ2-7, with TRBD2 identical over 7 bases. CDR3 length equals 15 residues. V trimming: 3 bases; J trimming: 2 bases; junction bases outside the gene matches: 7. From germline, CDR1 is SGHAT and CDR2 FQNNGV. CDR3 DNA sequence: TGTGCCAGCAGCTTTGGTCCGAGCGGGGCCTACGAGCAGTACTTC. This translates into CASSFGPSGAYEQYF.

V usage is TRBV5-1 and J usage is TRBJ2-1; TRBD2 aligns across 7 bases. This CDR3 comprises 18 residues. The V gene's germline CDR1 is SGHRS and CDR2 YFSETQ. V gave up 3 bases and J gave up 0 bases; unmatched junction bases: 12. CDR3 sequence: CASSSGGAGSSSYNEQFF. The CDR3 bases are TGCGCCAGCAGCTCGGGGGGTGCGGGAAGCAGCTCCTACAATGAGCAGTTCTTC.

The rearrangement links TRBV6-2 or TRBV6-3 to TRBJ1-5, with 7 bases aligning to TRBD1. J gave up 10 bases and V 5 bases, and 2 bases lay outside the gene matches. CDR3 size: 11 residues. The germline CDR1 and CDR2 sequences are MNHEY and SVGEGT. The DNA for the CDR3 is TGTGCCAGCAGTCGACAGGGCCCCCAGCATTTT. It codes for CASSRQGPQHF.

This chain joins TRBV2 and TRBJ2-7; 7 bases line up with TRBD1. The CDR3 extends over 17 amino acids. The germline V gene encodes CDR1 SNHLY and CDR2 FYNNEI. With 7 bases clipped from V and 0 bases from J, the junction kept 15 bases outside the gene matches. CDR3 in DNA: TGTGCCAGCACCCAAGAGGACACAGGGGTCTTCTCCTACGAGCAGTACTTC. Protein sequence: CASTQEDTGVFSYEQYF.

The genes are TRBV10-2 and TRBJ2-6; no clear D. Trimming left V 3 bases short and J 4 bases short, with 7 bases between. Germline V CDR1 and CDR2: WSHSY, SAAADI. The CDR3 has 14 residues. The CDR3 DNA follows: TGCGCCAGCAGTGACAGTGCCGGGGCCAACGTCCTGACTTTC. Translated: CASSDSAGANVLTF.

The J gene is TRBJ2-2, the V gene TRBV6-2 or TRBV6-3, with 12 bases aligning to TRBD1. Germline CDR1 and CDR2: MNHEY and SVGEGT. CDR3 length: 16 amino acids. Trimming removed 4 bases from V and 6 bases from J; junction bases left unmatched: 6. The CDR3 DNA sequence: TGTGCCAGCAGTTCGAGGGGACAGGGGGCCTCCGGGGAGCTGTTTTTT. Protein: CASSSRGQGASGELFF.

This chain uses TRBV4-2 with TRBJ2-3; TRBD2 agrees at 15 bases. Trimming cost V 0 bases and J 4 bases; bases outside gene matches: 11. This CDR3 has 20 residues. Per the germline V gene, CDR1 is LGHNA and CDR2 is YNFKEQ. CDR3 bases: TGTGCCAGCAGCCAAGATCTGGGACTAGCGGGAGGCAGAGGGGCAGATACGCAGTATTTT. Its translation: CASSQDLGLAGGRGADTQYF.

This clone has ten or more counts. V gene TRBV19 combines with J gene TRBJ2-1; 7 bases match TRBD1. After removal of 2 bases from V and 6 bases from J, the junction contained 10 bases not matched to a gene. The CDR3 extends over 16 amino acids. Germline V gives CDR1 LNHDA, CDR2 SQIVND (reference sequence). This chain's CDR3 is CASSILRGGGFNEQFF. CDR3 nucleotide sequence: TGTGCCAGTAGTATATTGAGAGGGGGCGGCTTCAATGAGCAGTTCTTC.